The present T cell receptor beta chain was sequenced within a study of Ad26.COV2.S vaccination and SARS-CoV-2 variants (dated by TCRdb to about 2021). At the level of the whole study: Vaccine-arm donors were drawn from COV1001, a multicentre, randomized, double-blind, placebo-controlled phase I-IIa trial of Ad26.COV2.S in healthy adults. Dosing of Ad26.COV2.S was intramuscular, at either 5x10^10 or 1x10^11 viral particles, delivered as one shot or as two shots spaced 56 days apart. TCRbeta repertoire sequencing served as the tool for gauging how specific and how broad the SARS-CoV-2-reactive T cell receptors were following Ad26.COV2.S vaccination. A total of 32 samples were included in the TCR-sequenced set, comprising some 20 Ad26.COV2.S vaccine recipients, 5 placebo recipients and 8 SARS-CoV-2 convalescent individuals. Trial participants were randomized into five groups of five: low-dose or high-dose Ad26.COV2.S given once or twice, or placebo on both occasions. Investigators did not know the trial group allocation while performing experiments and assessing outcomes. Overall study outcomes, separate from this receptor: Ad26.COV2.S recipients had higher spike-specific TCR breadth than placebo recipients (P = 0.0014). According to the authors, total T cell responses may have been underestimated by the TCR breadth and depth analyses. Non-spike TCR breadth was comparable between vaccine and placebo recipients, consistent with the vaccine containing only spike. After vaccination, spike-specific CD8+ and CD4+ T cell responses were reported to show substantial breadth. The study was not powered to compare responses between vaccine doses or regimens.

The immunoSEQ Assay was the method used to sequence TCRbeta CDR3 regions. After extraction, genomic DNA underwent amplification by bias-controlled multiplex PCR, followed by high-throughput sequencing. On the study's bioinformatics: To quantify the absolute abundance of every unique TCRbeta CDR3 region, sequences were collapsed and filtered. Usable DNA was measured by amplifying reference genes present in all nucleated cells, and TCRbeta template counts were normalized to that usable DNA to estimate T cell fraction. Repertoire TCRs were annotated as SARS-CoV-2-specific when V gene, CDR3 amino acid sequence and J gene were exactly matched to a known reactive TCR set. The reference SARS-CoV-2 TCR set was obtained from MIRA and was filtered for enrichment in COVID-19-positive ImmuneCODE repertoires, whereby public or cross-reactive TCRs were removed. Using the MIRA antigens, annotated TCRs were further analysed by specific ORF or by position within an ORF. Breadth was defined as the number of annotated unique rearrangements divided by the total number of unique productive rearrangements, and depth was defined as the summed frequency of the annotated unique rearrangements. TCR breadth was compared between groups using two-sided Wilcoxon rank-sum tests. The source is immuneACCESS, and TCRdb retained only in-frame sequences with V and J called. Part of the clones is not carried over; for the studies checked, unresolved V genes explain less than half of this, and the remainder is unexplained. The V and J calls and clone size are taken from that table; D and trimming were inferred from the DNA. The sample profile shows 300,000 to 400,000 clones; 87% of them were found once. The leading ten clones occupy roughly 3.6% of the sample.

This specimen's treatment or condition label, interpreted: approximately 18 received Ad26.COV2.S at low or high dose, single or two shots; about 5 received placebo; per-sample allocation not given. Repertoires of vaccine and placebo recipients were sequenced from samples taken on day 63 after the first injection. Cohort 1b enrolled about two dozen adults aged 18-55 years at a single site in Boston, USA, between 29 July and 7 August 2020. Ad26.COV2.S was a replication-incompetent adenovirus type 26 vector that expressed a prefusion-stabilized SARS-CoV-2 spike protein derived from the original Wuhan strain. A note on this clone: The antigen it binds to is not known. No much larger clone is present one base from it, and per-base qualities are unavailable.

From its cysteine to its phenylalanine, the CDR3 spans 18 amino acids. Only the CDR3 portion is preserved as DNA: 54 bases, with reading frame beginning at the first base. V and J are trimmed by 0 bases and 1 base, and the gene matches miss 10 bases of the junction. The CDR1 and CDR2 encoded by the germline V gene are SGDLS and YYNGEE. This clonotype originated in a person between 18 and 65 years old who received the Ad26.COV2.S COVID-19 vaccine or a placebo. The material was peripheral blood, obtained in a trial of Ad26.COV2.S vaccine versus placebo. The V and J segments used are TRBV9 and TRBJ1-3; 7 central nucleotides agree with TRBD1. The CDR3 sequence is CASSVAHTDRVSGNTIYF. The sequence in DNA is TGTGCCAGCAGCGTAGCCCATACTGACAGGGTTTCTGGAAACACCATATATTTT.